These 9 T cell receptor beta chains came from one sample sequenced in a study of shared clonotypes between healthy human individuals. TCRdb keeps only in-frame clones here, not all; method: immunoSEQ multiplex PCR. The top ten hold about 0.37% of the sample, which has 2.3 million or so clones, 85% to 95% seen once. The sample was naive CD4+ T cells from PBMCs. Specified subset: CD45RA+ positively selected. Receptor source: a man aged 18-30 years in good health. Some clones in this sample may be carry-over from other donors' samples.

The sample holds one count of this clone. In the same sample, other DNA sequences code for this CDR3. The rearrangement links TRBV28 to TRBJ2-5; D remains ambiguous. Trimming took off 3 bases at V and 3 bases at J, with 5 bases between the two ends. The CDR3 extends over 12 amino acids. Germline V gene lookup returns CDR1 MDHEN and CDR2 SYDVKM. DNA of the CDR3: TGTGCCAGCAGTTTTAGGGAAGAGACCCAGTACTTC. It specifies CASSFREETQYF.

The chain carries TRBV28 and TRBJ1-3, with D possibly matching TRBD1 (5 bases). This CDR3 comprises 15 residues. CDR1 is MDHEN, CDR2 SYDVKM, per germline. Trimming stripped 5 bases from V and 3 bases from J, with 14 bases between. In nucleotides, the CDR3 is TGTGCCAGCAGTCTCCTGGGGGGAGGTGGAAACACCATATATTTT. This translates into CASSLLGGGGNTIYF.

This chain connects TRBV5-1 to TRBJ2-3; D remains ambiguous. V was cut by 1 base and J by 2 bases, with 11 bases left in between. CDR3 size: 15 residues. Germline V lookup: CDR1 SGHRS, CDR2 YFSETQ. The chain's CDR3 is CASSLRSRNTDTQYF. CDR3 DNA: TGCGCCAGCAGCTTGAGGTCACGGAACACAGATACGCAGTATTTT.

This chain joins TRBV28 and TRBJ2-1; 7 nucleotides align to TRBD2. The V gene's germline CDR1 is MDHEN and CDR2 SYDVKM. Trimming removed 6 bases from V and 9 bases from J; junction bases left unmatched: 5. The length of the CDR3 is 12 residues. The CDR3, as DNA: TGTGCCAGCAGGTTACTAGCGACTGAGCAGTTCTTC. Translating gives CASRLLATEQFF. The full variable domain, with the rest looked up from reference TRBV28 and TRBJ2-1, is DVKVTQSSRYLVKRTGEKVFLECVQDMDHENMFWYRQDPGLGLRLIYFSYDVKMKEKGDIPEGYSVSREKKERFSLILESASTNQTSMYLCASRLLATEQFFGPGTRLTVL.

J is TRBJ2-1 and V is TRBV27; 9 bases align to TRBD2. This CDR3 has 15 amino acids. Germline lookup yields CDR1 MNHEY and CDR2 SMNVEV (reference sequence). The V gene end was trimmed by 3 bases and the J gene end by 8 bases; junction bases not matched to a gene: 8. Written as DNA, the CDR3 is TGTGCCAGCAGTTTTAGACTAGCGGTAGTTTATGAGCAGTTCTTC. It translates to CASSFRLAVVYEQFF.

The rearrangement joins TRBV28 to TRBJ2-1, with TRBD1 matching over 10 bases. Germline V gene lookup returns CDR1 MDHEN and CDR2 SYDVKM. The CDR3 consists of 14 residues. With V trimmed by 10 bases and J by 9 bases, 12 bases remained unmatched. The CDR3 DNA reads as TGTGCCAACCAGAGACAGGGGGCAACTGGTGAGCAGTTCTTC. Translation: CANQRQGATGEQFF.

The V gene is TRBV15, the J gene TRBJ2-1; D possibly corresponds to TRBD2 (6 bases). V was pared by 3 bases and J by 6 bases, with 21 bases between. Germline values: CDR1 LNHNV, CDR2 YYDKDF (reference sequence). The CDR3 contains 17 residues. CDR3 in DNA: TGTGCCACCAGCAGCGGATTCGGGAGTAGGCAGAGCAATGAGCAGTTCTTC. It specifies CATSSGFGSRQSNEQFF.

The chain has TRBV18 and TRBJ2-3; 7 nucleotides agree with TRBD1. With 1 base clipped from V and 4 bases from J, the junction kept 2 bases outside the gene matches. The CDR3 extends over 14 amino acids. Per germline, CDR1 KGHSH and CDR2 LQKENI. The CDR3 spells CASSPQRGPDTQYF. The DNA for the CDR3 is TGTGCCAGCTCACCACAGAGGGGGCCAGATACGCAGTATTTT.

This chain joins TRBV5-1 and TRBJ2-7; D is perhaps TRBD1 or TRBD2 (5 bases each). CDR3 length: 15 residues. The V and J ends lost 4 bases and 0 bases respectively, with 14 bases between them. Germline V CDR1 and CDR2: SGHRS, YFSETQ. CDR3: CASSGAGTVSYEQYF. CDR3 in DNA: TGCGCCAGCAGCGGGGCTGGGACCGTCTCCTACGAGCAGTACTTC.